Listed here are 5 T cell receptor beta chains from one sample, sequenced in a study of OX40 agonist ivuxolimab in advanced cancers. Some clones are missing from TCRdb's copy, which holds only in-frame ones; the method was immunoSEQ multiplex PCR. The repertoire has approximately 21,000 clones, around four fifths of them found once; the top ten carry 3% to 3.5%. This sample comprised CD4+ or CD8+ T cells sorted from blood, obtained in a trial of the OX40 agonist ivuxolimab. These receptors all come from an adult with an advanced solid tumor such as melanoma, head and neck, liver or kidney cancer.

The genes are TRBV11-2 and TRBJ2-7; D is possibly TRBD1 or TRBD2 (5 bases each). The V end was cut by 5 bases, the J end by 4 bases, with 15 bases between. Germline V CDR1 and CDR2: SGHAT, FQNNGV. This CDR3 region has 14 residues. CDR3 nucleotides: TGTGCCAGCAGCCGCGCGAGGGGAGCTTACGAGCAGTACTTC. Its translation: CASSRARGAYEQYF.

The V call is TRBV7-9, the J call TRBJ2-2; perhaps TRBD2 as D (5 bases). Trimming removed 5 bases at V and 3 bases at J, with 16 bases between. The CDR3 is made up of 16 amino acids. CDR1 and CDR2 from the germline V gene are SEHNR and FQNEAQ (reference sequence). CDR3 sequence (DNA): TGTGCCAGCAGCCCTCGGGCCACGCGGGACACCGGGGAGCTGTTTTTT. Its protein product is CASSPRATRDTGELFF.

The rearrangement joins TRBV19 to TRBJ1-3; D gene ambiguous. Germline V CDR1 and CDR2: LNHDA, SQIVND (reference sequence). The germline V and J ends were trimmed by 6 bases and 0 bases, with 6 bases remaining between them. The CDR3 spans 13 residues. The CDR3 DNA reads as TGTGCCAGTAGGCTCTCCTCTGGAAACACCATATATTTT. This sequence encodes CASRLSSGNTIYF.

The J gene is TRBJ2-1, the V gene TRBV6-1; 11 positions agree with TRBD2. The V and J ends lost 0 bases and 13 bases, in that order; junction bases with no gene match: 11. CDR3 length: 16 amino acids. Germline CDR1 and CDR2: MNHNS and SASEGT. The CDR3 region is CASSEANLASGRSQFF. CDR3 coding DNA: TGTGCCAGCAGTGAAGCGAACCTGGCTAGCGGGAGGTCCCAGTTCTTC.

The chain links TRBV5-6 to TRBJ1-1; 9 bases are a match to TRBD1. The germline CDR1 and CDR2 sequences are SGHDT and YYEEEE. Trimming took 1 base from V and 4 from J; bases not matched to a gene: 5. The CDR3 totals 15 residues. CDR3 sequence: CASSLWDRAGTEAFF. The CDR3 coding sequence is TGTGCCAGCAGCTTGTGGGACAGGGCGGGCACTGAAGCTTTCTTT.